This T cell receptor (beta chain) was recorded in a study of beta chain features in type 1 diabetes. Study context: Age and gender were similar between patients and healthy donors, as were cell yields.

Sampling consisted of one heparinised blood draw per donor, averaging roughly 0.12 L. cDNA synthesis used the whole RNA isolate, giving expressed TCRB sequences. Clones were sequenced by immunoSEQ multiplex PCR, and TCRdb holds only the in-frame ones, with some missing. This table holds 600,000 to 750,000 clones, 9.5% to 15% found once. General study results and limits: Moderate but significant shortening of TCRB CDR3s was recorded in all four CD4+ subsets from Type 1 diabetes patients. VDJ junctions from patients with type 1 diabetes contained fewer insertions and more deletions. Patients' naive, central memory and Treg TCRB repertoires seemed closer to one another than those of healthy donors.

This clone turned up a few times. What it binds is unknown. Other DNA sequences in this sample translate to the same CDR3. The CDR3 is made up of 12 amino acids. Trimming took 0 bases from V and 0 from J, leaving 0 bases between them. CDR1 SGHRS and CDR2 YFSETQ come from the germline V gene. The chain uses TRBV5-1 and TRBJ2-5; D not certain. The receptor's source is a man aged 25 to 45 with type 1 diabetes. Sequencing was performed on naive CD4+ T cells from blood. CDR3 residues: CASSLDQETQYF. CDR3 in DNA: TGCGCCAGCAGCTTGGACCAAGAGACCCAGTACTTC.